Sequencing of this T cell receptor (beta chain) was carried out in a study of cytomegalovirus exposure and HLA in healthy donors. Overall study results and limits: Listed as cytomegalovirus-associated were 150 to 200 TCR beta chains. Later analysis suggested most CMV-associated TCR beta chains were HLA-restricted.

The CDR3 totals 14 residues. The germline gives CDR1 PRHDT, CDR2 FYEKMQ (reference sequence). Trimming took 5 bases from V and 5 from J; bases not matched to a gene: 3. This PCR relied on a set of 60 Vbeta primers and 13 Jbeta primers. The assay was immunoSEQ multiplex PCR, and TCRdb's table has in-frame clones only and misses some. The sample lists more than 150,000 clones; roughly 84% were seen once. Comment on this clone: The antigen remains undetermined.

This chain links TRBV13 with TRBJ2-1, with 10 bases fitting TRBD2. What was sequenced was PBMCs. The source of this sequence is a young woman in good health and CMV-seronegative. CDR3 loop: CASSPGLADNEQFF. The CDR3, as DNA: TGTGCCAGCAGCCCCGGACTAGCGGACAATGAGCAGTTCTTC.